This T cell receptor (beta chain) was recorded in a study of shared clonotypes between healthy human individuals (dated by TCRdb to between 2020 and 2021). In the study overall: Three men and a couple of women, aged 18 to 49 years, made up the cohort. Different laboratories and diverse techniques were used to prepare libraries and sequence TCR repertoires, to increase sequencing depth and limit assay-specific biases. The study deeply sequenced blood TCR repertoires of about 5 healthy adults to estimate repertoire size and the extent of clonotype sharing between individuals. For each donor, three plates each were used for CD4 naive and CD4 memory, two plates were used for CD8 naive, and one plate was used for CD8 memory. Each donor's leukapheresis produced roughly between roughly 0.85 and 10 billion PBMCs. The paper as a whole reports these results and caveats: Larger estimated clonotype richness was generally found for naive subsets than for memory subsets. Because the study included only a small number of donors, the genetic and exposure-history diversity represented was limited. Pairwise subsampling indicated that sequencing depth was expected to affect the degree of clonotype sharing among donors. Sampling was limited to blood, and TCR repertoires in tissue likely differ from TCR repertoires in blood. Compared with non-shared clonotypes, clonotypes shared by all four sorted-subset donors had higher generation probabilities. Approximately 5% of naive CD4, approximately 3.7% of naive CD8, 2% to 2.5% of memory CD4, and 0.4% of memory CD8 clonotypes were shared across four donors. Even with the large sequencing depth, rarefaction of the sorted-subset datasets indicated that sequencing was incomplete.

TCR CDR3 regions were amplified from genomic DNA by multiplex PCR using the deep immunoSEQ assay. Extracted genomic DNA from each cell subset was spread evenly across all wells of several immunoSEQ 96-well plates, with each plate serving as a replicate. Each replicate PCR for sorted subsets received around 200 ng genomic DNA, equal to roughly 30,000 T cell genomes. The purified libraries were quantified using a Qubit 3.0 fluorometer, sized with a Bioanalyzer 2100, and then quantified again using the KAPA Library Quantification kit. Every immunoSEQ 96-well plate was sequenced on a separate single-read 150-cycle Illumina NextSeq 550 flow cell. The source study handled its data this way. Because the immunoSEQ output included only junctional sequences and no quality scores, the filtering could not be the same as the filtering used for full-length reads. Sequences were annotated with PyIR, a Python wrapper for IgBLAST v1.9, and V/J genes and CDR3 were assigned using IMGT germline references. Any read was removed if the V/J assignment was weak (E-value above 1e-6), the CDR3 was missing, or the read contained stop codons, out-of-frame junctions, or ambiguous translated residues. V3J clonotypes were defined as sequences sharing the same inferred V gene, J gene, and CDR3 amino acid sequence. The percentage overlap between two repertoires was calculated by dividing the number of shared unique clonotypes by the size of the smaller repertoire. Three approaches were used to assess repertoire richness: RTK rarefaction, the Chao1 estimator, and Recon v2.1 estimates of unobserved clonotypes. Generation probabilities for all TCRbeta clonotypes obtained by the gDNA method from a handful of donors were computed using OLGA. TCRdb stores this immuneACCESS table with in-frame sequences only. Part of the clones is absent; in the studies checked, under half of the shortfall reflects unresolved V genes, and no reason is known for the rest. V and J calls and clone size are copied from that table; D and trimming were computed from the DNA. This sample is represented by over 850,000 clones; approximately 78% of them were singletons. The top ten clonotypes cover approximately 0.52% of the sample.

Notes on this clone: Its recognized antigen is unknown. Base qualities are not recorded, but no much larger clone differs from it by a single base.

At the junction V is shortened by 1 base and J by 3 bases, with 11 bases in between. Spanning cysteine to phenylalanine, the CDR3 consists of 14 amino acids. The entry retains the CDR3 DNA only, 42 bases that are in frame from base 1. CDR1 SGHDT and CDR2 YYEEEE were looked up in the germline V gene. Donors were healthy HIV-negative adults with no recently reported acute infections or vaccinations. All donors were Caucasian adults living in Nashville, Tennessee, USA. CD4+ T cells were enriched through magnetic negative selection, after which naive cells were positively selected on CD45RA and the remaining negative fraction served as the memory subset. After blood collection by leukapheresis, PBMCs were isolated using Ficoll-Histopaque density gradient centrifugation and then cryopreserved in the vapor phase of liquid nitrogen. Analytical flow cytometry was used to check the purity and quantity of every magnetically sorted T cell population. Genomic DNA was isolated from every sorted fraction and measured by UV absorbance on a Nanodrop 2000c.

This receptor was identified in a man younger than 30 in good health. Some clones in this sample may be carry-over from other donors' samples. The sequenced sample was memory CD4+ T cells from PBMCs. Reading the label with the study, this specimen's cell subset or site is: CD45RA-negative fraction. The sequence links TRBV5-6 to TRBJ2-7, with the D gene too uncertain to name. The CDR3 amino acid sequence is: CASSLRGAFYEQYF. At the DNA level, the sequence is TGTGCCAGCAGCTTGCGCGGAGCCTTCTACGAGCAGTACTTC.